This T cell receptor beta chain was sequenced in a study of identical twins. The study's findings and limits: Where out-of-frame alpha sequences were twin-shared, they showed excess low generation probability. Cross-sectional statistical analysis was relied on for the conclusions, without the same donors being followed. Clonotypes of the beta chain that were abundant in cord blood carried fewer insertions (memory repertoires showed none).

TCRdb re-derived calls from the 5' RACE reads in MiXCR, one entry per CDR3 protein. The repertoire includes fewer than 250,000 distinct CDR3 sequences, around 7.6% of them detected once, and less than 6.5% sits in the top ten. This clonotype was found many times. The antigen is not known. This CDR3 has 14 residues. Trimming removed 4 bases from V and 3 bases from J, with 10 bases in between. The sample also formed part of further work on yellow fever vaccine responses in identical twins. That paper adds: Reported findings indicate that twins' vaccine T cell responses seemed partially convergent, partially personalized.

The V and J genes are TRBV12-3 or TRBV12-4 and TRBJ1-5, with D possibly being TRBD1 (5 bases). The TCR originated in a young woman in good health. Sequenced sample: CD8+ T cells sorted from blood. As DNA, the CDR3 is TGTGCCAGCAGTTCCCGACAGTACAATCAGCCCCAGCATTTT. Its translation is CASSSRQYNQPQHF.